This T cell receptor beta chain is drawn from a study of CD8 T cells in Susac syndrome. Study-wide results and caveats: Regarding the TCR sequencing and HLA analysis, the study admitted that a relatively small number of individuals were involved.

This CDR3 spans 18 amino acids. Per germline, CDR1 MDHEN and CDR2 SYDVKM. With 5 bases clipped from V and 8 bases from J, the junction kept 18 bases outside the gene matches. The RNA, 0.5 to 1 ug, was put through reverse transcription using random hexamers. The immunoSEQ assay covered 54 Vbeta and 13 Jbeta segments for CDR3. TCRdb independently ran MiXCR on the immunoSEQ multiplex PCR reads; one entry per CDR3 protein. The sample comprises about 300,000 distinct CDR3 sequences, 85% of which are singletons, and roughly 0.22% rests with the top ten. In regard to this clonotype: Its matching antigen is unknown.

CD8+ and CD4+ T cells from blood underwent TCR beta sequencing, which was carried out in a high-throughput format. The rearrangement uses TRBV28 and TRBJ2-2; 9 nucleotides agree with TRBD2. The sample was CD8+ T cells from PBMCs. The clonotype comes from a human donor with multiple sclerosis. The DNA of the CDR3 is TGTGCCAGCAGTCCAATCGCCCAGACTAGCGGTCGGCGAGGGGAGCTGTTTTTT. Translation: CASSPIAQTSGRRGELFF.